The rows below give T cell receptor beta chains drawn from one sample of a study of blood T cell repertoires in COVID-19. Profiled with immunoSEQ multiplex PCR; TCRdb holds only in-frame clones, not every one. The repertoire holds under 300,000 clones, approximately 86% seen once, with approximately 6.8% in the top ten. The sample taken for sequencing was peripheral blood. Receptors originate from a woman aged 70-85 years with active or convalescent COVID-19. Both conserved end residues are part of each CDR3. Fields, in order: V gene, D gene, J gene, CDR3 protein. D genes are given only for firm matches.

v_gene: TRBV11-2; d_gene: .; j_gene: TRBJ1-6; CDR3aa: CASSLYGGGNSPLHF
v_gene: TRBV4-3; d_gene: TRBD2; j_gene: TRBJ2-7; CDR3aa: CASSQGLAATYEQYF
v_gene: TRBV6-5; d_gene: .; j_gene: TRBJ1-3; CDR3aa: CASSRDISGNTIYF
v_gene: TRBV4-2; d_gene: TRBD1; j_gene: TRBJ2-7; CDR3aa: CASSLRDRGFEQYF
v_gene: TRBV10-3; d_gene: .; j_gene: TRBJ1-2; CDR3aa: CAISESGGYGYTF
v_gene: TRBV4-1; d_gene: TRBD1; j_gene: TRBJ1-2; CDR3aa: CASSQGGQGMEGYTF
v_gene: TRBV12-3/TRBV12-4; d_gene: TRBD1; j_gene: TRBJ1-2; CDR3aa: CASSYGQGDGYTF
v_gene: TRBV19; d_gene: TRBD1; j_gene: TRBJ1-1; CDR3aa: CASSDRGNTEAFF
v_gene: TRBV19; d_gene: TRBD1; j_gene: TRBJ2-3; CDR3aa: CASSTRGQGATDTQYF
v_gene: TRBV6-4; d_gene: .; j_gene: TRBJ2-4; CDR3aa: CASSDPAGPRGKNIQYF
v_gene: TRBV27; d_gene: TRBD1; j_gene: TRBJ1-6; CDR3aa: CASSLDRGYNSPLHF
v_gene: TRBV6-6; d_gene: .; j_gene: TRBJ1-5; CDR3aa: CASSSTGSNQPQHF
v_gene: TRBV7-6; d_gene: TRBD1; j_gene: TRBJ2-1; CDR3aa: CASSRRDRAPNEQFF
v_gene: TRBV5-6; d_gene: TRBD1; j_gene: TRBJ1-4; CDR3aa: CASSRDRGISEKLFF
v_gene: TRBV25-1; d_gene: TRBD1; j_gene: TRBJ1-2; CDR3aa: CASLGQLAYGYTF
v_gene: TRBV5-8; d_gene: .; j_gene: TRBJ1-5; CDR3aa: CASQPRAHPNQPQHF
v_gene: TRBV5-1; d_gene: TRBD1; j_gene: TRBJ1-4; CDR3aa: CASSLAGTGDEKLFF
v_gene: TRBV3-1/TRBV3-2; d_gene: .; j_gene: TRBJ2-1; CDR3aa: CASSQKRISGTFHNEQFF
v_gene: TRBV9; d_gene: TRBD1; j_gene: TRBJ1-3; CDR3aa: CASSVGQGARTGNTIYF
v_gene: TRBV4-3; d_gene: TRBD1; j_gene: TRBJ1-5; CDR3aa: CASSQDPWTGGALQPQHF
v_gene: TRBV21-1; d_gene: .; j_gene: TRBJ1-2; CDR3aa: CATLVRDRTSYGYTF
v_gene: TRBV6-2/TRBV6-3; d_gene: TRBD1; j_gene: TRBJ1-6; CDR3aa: CASSFSGGAYNSPLHF
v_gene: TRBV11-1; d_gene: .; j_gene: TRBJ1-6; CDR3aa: CASSLAHGEGGPLHF
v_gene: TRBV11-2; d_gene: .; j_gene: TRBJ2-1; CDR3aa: CASSSRWGKGQFF
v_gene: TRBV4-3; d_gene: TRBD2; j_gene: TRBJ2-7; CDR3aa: CASSQFGGGYEQYF
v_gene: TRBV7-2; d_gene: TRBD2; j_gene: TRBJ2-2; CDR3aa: CASSLSGSGGPGGELFF
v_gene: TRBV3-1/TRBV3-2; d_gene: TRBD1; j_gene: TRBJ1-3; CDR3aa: CATRTGGGNTIYF